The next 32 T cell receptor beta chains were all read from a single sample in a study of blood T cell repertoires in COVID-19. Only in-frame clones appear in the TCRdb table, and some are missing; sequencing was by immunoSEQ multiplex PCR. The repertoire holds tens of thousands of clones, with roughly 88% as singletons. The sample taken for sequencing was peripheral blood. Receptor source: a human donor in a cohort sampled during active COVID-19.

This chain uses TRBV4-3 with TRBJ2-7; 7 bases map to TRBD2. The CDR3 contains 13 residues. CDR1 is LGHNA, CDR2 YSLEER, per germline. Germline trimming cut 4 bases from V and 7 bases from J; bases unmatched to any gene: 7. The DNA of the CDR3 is TGCGCCAGCAGCCGTCCCCCGGGGGGTGAGCAGTACTTC. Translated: CASSRPPGGEQYF.

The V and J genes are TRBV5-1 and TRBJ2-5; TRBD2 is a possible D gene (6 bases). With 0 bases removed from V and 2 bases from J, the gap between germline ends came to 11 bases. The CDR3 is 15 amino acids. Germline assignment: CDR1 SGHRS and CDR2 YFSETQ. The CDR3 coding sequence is TGCGCCAGCAGCTTGGTCGCGGGAAATCAAGAGACCCAGTACTTC. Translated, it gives CASSLVAGNQETQYF.

The CDR3 DNA is TGTGCCAGCAGCCCCCTCCGTCGAAGCGGCACAGGGGATGAGCAGTTCTTC. Its translation is CASSPLRRSGTGDEQFF. The gene calls are TRBV7-7 and TRBJ2-1, with TRBD1 matching over 7 bases. The V and J ends lost 5 bases and 8 bases, in that order; junction bases with no gene match: 18. Looked up from germline, CDR1 is SSHAT and CDR2 is FNYEAQ (reference sequence). The CDR3 sequence is 17 residues long.

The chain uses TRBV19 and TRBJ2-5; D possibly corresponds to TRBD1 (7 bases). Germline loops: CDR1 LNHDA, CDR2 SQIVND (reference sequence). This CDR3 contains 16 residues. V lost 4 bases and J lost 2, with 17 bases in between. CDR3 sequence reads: CASSSGAGTEQETQYF. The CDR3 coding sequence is TGTGCCAGTAGTAGCGGGGCCGGGACAGAGCAAGAGACCCAGTACTTC.

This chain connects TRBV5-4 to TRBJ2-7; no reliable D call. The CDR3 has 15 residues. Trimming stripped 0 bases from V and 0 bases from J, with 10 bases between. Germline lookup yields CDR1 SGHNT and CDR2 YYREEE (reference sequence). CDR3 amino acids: CASSLELVSSYEQYF. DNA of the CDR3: TGTGCCAGCAGCTTGGAGCTGGTTAGCTCCTACGAGCAGTACTTC.

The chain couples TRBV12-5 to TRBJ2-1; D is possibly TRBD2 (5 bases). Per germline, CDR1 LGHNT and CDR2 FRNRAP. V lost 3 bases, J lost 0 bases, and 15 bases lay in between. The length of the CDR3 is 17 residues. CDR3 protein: CASGLRGGESSYNEQFF. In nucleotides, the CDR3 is TGTGCTAGTGGTTTAAGAGGAGGAGAGAGCTCCTACAATGAGCAGTTCTTC.

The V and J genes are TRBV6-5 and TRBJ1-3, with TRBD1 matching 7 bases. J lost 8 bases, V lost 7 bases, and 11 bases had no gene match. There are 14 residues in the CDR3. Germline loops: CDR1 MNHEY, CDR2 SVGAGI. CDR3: CASILDRVVDTIYF. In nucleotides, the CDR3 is TGTGCCAGCATCCTTGACAGGGTGGTTGACACCATATATTTT.

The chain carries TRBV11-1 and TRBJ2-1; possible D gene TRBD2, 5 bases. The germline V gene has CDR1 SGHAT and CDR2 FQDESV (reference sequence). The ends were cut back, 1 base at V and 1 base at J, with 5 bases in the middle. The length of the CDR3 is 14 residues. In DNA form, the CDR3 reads TGTGCCAGCAGCTTAGGGGAGTCCTACAATGAGCAGTTCTTC. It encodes CASSLGESYNEQFF.

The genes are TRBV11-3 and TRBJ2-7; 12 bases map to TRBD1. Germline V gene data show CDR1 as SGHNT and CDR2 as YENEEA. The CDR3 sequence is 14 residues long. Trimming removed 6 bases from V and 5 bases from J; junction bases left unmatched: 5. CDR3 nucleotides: TGTGCCAGCAGTTCCGGGACAGGGGGCGACGAGCAGTACTTC. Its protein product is CASSSGTGGDEQYF.

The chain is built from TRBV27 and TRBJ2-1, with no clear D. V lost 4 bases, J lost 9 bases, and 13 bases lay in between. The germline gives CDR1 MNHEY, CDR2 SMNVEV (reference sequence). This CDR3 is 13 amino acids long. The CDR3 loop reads CASSSPLGVEQFF. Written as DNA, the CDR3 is TGTGCCAGCAGTTCCCCCCTGGGCGTTGAGCAGTTCTTC.

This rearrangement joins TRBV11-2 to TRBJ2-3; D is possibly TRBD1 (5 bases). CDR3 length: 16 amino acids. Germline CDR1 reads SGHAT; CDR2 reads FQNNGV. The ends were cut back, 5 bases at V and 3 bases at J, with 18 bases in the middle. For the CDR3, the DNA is TGTGCCAGCAGCGGGAAAGGGGCGCTTTTAACAGATACGCAGTATTTT. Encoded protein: CASSGKGALLTDTQYF.

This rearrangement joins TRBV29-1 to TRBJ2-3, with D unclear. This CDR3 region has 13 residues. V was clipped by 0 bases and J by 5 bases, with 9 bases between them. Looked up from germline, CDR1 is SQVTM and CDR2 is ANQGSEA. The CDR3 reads CSVEEASGDTQYF. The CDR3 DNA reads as TGCAGCGTTGAAGAAGCGTCGGGAGATACGCAGTATTTT.

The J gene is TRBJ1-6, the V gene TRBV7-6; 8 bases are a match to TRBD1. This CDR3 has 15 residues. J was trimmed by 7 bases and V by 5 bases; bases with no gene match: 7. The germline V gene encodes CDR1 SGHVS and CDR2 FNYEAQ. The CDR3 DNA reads TGTGCCAGCAGCCCCGCAGGGGGCGAGAATTCACCCCTCCACTTT. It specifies CASSPAGGENSPLHF.

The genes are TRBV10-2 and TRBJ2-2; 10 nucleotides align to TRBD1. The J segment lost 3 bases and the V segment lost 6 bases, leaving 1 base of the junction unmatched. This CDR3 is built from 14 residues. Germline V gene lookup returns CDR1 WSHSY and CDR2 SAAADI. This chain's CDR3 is CASSGTGDTGELFF. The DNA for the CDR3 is TGCGCCAGCAGCGGGACAGGGGACACCGGGGAGCTGTTTTTT.

Here the CDR3 reads CASSPRTGRVPDTQYF. CDR3 coding DNA: TGCGCCAGCAGCCCGCGGACAGGGCGAGTACCAGATACGCAGTATTTT. The chain combines TRBV5-1 with TRBJ2-3; the match to TRBD1 covers 8 bases. This CDR3 has 16 amino acids. V was pared by 4 bases and J by 4 bases, with 11 bases of the junction left unmatched. Looked up from germline, CDR1 is SGHRS and CDR2 is YFSETQ.

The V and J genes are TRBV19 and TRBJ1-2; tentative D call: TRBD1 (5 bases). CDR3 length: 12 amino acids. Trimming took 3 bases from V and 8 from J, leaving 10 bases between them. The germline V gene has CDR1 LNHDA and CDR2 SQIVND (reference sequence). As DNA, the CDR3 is TGTGCCAGTAGTATCAGGGACTCGGGCTACACCTTC. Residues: CASSIRDSGYTF. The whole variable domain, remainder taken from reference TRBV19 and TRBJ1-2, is DGGITQSPKYLFRKEGQNVTLSCEQNLNHDAMYWYRQDPGQGLRLIYYSQIVNDFQKGDIAEGYSVSREKKESFPLTVTSAQKNPTAFYLCASSIRDSGYTFGSGTRLTVV.

This CDR3 is CASSLVGQGREDTQYF. In DNA, the CDR3 is TGCGCCAGCAGCTTGGTTGGACAGGGTAGAGAGGATACGCAGTATTTT. The chain couples TRBV5-1 to TRBJ2-3, with 8 bases identical to TRBD1. CDR1 and CDR2 from the germline V gene are SGHRS and YFSETQ. The CDR3 has 16 residues. The trim removed 0 bases at V and 6 bases at J, leaving 9 bases unmatched.

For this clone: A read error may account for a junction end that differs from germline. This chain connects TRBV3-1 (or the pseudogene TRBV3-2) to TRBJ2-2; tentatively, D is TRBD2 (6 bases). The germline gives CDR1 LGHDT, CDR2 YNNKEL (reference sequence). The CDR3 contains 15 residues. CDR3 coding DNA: TGTGCCAGCACCCTGGGAGGCGGGAACGCCGGGGAGCTGTTTTTT. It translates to CASTLGGGNAGELFF.

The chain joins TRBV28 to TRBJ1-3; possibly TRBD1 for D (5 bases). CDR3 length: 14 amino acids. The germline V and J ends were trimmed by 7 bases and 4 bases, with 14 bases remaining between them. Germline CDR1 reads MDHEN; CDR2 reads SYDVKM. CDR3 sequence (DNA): TGTGCCAGCACCTTCAGGGTGCCAGGAAACACCATATATTTT. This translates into CASTFRVPGNTIYF.

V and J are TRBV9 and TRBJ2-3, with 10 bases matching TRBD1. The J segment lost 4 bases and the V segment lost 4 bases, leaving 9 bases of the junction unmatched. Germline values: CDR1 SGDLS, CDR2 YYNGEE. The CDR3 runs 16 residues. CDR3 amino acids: CASSKRQGALSDTQYF. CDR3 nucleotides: TGTGCCAGCAGCAAAAGACAGGGGGCGCTTTCAGATACGCAGTATTTT.

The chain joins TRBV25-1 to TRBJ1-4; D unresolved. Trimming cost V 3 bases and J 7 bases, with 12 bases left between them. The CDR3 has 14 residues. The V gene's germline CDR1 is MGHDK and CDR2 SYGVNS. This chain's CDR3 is CASSERSPGEKLFF. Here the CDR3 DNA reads TGTGCCAGCAGTGAGAGGAGTCCGGGTGAAAAACTGTTTTTT.

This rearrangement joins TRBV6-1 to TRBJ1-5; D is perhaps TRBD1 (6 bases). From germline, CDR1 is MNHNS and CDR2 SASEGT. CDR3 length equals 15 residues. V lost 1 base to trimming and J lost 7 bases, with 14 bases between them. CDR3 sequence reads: CASSEEGGGSQPQHF. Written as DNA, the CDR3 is TGTGCCAGCAGTGAAGAGGGAGGGGGAAGCCAGCCCCAGCATTTT.

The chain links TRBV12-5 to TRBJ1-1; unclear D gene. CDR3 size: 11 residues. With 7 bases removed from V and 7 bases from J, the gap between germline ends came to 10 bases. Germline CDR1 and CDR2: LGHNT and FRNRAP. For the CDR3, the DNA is TGTGCTAGTGCGCGGTACGGTGAAGCTTTCTTT. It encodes CASARYGEAFF. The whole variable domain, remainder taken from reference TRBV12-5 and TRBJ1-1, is DARVTQTPRHKVTEMGQEVTMRCQPILGHNTVFWYRQTMMQGLELLAYFRNRAPLDDSGMPKDRFSAEMPDATLATLKIQPSEPRDSAVYFCASARYGEAFFGQGTRLTVV.

CDR3 coding DNA: TGTGCCAGCAGCGCCTCAGATAGCGGGGGCCTCCCTTACGAGCAGTACTTC. It codes for CASSASDSGGLPYEQYF. The rearrangement links TRBV9 to TRBJ2-7; 9 nucleotides align to TRBD2. The CDR3 runs 17 residues. Germline loops: CDR1 SGDLS, CDR2 YYNGEE. The V gene end was trimmed by 3 bases and the J gene end by 4 bases; junction bases not matched to a gene: 14.

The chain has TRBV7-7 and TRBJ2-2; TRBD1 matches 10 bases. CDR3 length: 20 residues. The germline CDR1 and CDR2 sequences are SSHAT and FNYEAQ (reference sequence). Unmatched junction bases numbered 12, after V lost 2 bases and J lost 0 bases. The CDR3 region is CASSLNLDRGFGSNTGELFF. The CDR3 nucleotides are TGTGCCAGCAGCTTAAATCTGGACAGGGGGTTTGGGTCGAACACCGGGGAGCTGTTTTTT.

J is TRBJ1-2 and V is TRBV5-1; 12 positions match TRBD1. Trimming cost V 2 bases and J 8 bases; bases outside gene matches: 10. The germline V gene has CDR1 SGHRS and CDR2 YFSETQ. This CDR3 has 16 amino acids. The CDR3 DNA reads TGCGCCAGCAGCTTATCCCCGGGACAGGGGGCGCAGGGCTACACCTTC. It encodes CASSLSPGQGAQGYTF.

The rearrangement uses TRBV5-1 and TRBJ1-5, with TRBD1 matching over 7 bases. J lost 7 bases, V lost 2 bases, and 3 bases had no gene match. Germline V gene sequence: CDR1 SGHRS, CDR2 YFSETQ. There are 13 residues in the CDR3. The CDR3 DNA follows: TGCGCCAGCAGCTTAGGAGGGGGCCAGCCCCAGCATTTT. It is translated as CASSLGGGQPQHF.

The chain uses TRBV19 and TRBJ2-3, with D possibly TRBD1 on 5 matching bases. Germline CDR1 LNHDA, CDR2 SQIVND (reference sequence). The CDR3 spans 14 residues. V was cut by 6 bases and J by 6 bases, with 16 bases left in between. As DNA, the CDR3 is TGTGCCAGTAGCCATGTCCAGGGTCTTGATACGCAGTATTTT. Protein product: CASSHVQGLDTQYF.

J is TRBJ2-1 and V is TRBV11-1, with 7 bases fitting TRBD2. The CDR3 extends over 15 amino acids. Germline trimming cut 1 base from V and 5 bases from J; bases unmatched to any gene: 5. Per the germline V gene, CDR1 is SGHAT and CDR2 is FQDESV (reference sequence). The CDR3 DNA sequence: TGTGCCAGCAGCTTAGGCGGGAGCGGCGACAATGAGCAGTTCTTC. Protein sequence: CASSLGGSGDNEQFF.

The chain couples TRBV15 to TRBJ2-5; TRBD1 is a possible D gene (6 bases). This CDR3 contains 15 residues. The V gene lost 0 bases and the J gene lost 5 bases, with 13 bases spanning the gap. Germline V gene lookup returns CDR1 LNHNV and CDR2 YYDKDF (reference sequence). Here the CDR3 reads CATSREQGLDETQYF. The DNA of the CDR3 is TGTGCCACCAGCAGAGAACAGGGTCTGGACGAGACCCAGTACTTC.

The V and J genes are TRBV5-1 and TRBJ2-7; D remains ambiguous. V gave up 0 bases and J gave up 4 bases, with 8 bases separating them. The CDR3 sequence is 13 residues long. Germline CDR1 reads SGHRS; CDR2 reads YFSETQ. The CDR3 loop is CASSLVSGYEQYF. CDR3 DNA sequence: TGCGCCAGCAGCTTGGTATCCGGTTACGAGCAGTACTTC.

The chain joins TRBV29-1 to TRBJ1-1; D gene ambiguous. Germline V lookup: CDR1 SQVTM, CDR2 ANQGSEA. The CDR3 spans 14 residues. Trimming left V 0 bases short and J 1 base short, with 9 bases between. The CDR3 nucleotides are TGCAGCGTTGAAGATCGCCGGAGGAACACTGAAGCTTTCTTT. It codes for CSVEDRRRNTEAFF.